This T cell receptor (beta chain) was observed in a study of T cell responses to AZD1222 COVID-19 vaccine. The method was immunoSEQ multiplex PCR; TCRdb's version includes in-frame clones alone and lacks a portion of them. The sample lists approximately 110,000 clones; around 85% were seen once. Germline V gene sequence: CDR1 MGHDK, CDR2 SYGVNS. This CDR3 comprises 14 residues. Trimming took off 8 bases at V and 9 bases at J, with 17 bases between the two ends. Study results and caveats: Vaccine-related CD4 TCRs covered spike, predominating at 160-218 and 743-854. Possibly, clonal diversity was underestimated; donors were largely white British and included more females. Close to half of all spike-specific TCRs reportedly target regions of the variants that are unmutated. At study baseline, merely several AZD1222 recipients were seropositive.

Comments on this clone: Its cognate antigen is unknown.

This material consisted of peripheral blood, taken 28 days after the second AZD1222 dose. The chain recombines TRBV25-1 with TRBJ1-6; tentative D call: TRBD1 (5 bases). The receptor comes from an adult who received the AZD1222 COVID-19 vaccine. CDR3 residues: CASGTARRGSPLHF. The CDR3 DNA reads as TGTGCCAGCGGAACGGCAAGGAGGGGTTCACCCCTCCACTTT.